A single T cell receptor beta chain is shown here with its context. What it recognizes is unknown. One end of the junction varies from germline; a read error may be responsible. CDR3 and TCR beta VDJ profiling relied on a genomic DNA template. TCRdb re-derived calls from the reads in MiXCR, one entry per CDR3 protein. This table has some 150,000 distinct CDR3 sequences, more than 45% appearing once. All sequencing subjects had displayed CD8+CD57+ cell expansion on flow cytometry. Blood was sampled before the patients had received any therapy. This CDR3 spans 14 amino acids. Germline V gives CDR1 DFQATT, CDR2 SNEGSKA (reference sequence). This sample stems from a study of CD8+CD57+ T cells in acquired aplastic anemia. Background on the study: Sorted cells (CD4+ and CD8+) yielded DNA amounts that averaged about 2.9 ug.

Notes on the study in general: Around 27 sequences, all CD8+ CDR3, were shared between patients and controls.

The sequencing input was sorted CD4+, CD8+, or CD8+CD57+ T cells (not recorded which) from PBMCs. The clonotype originates from a human donor with aplastic anemia. This chain joins TRBV20-1 and TRBJ1-4; 9 nucleotides match TRBD1. The CDR3 sequence is CSASPVTGGRKLSF. DNA for the CDR3: TGCAGTGCATCTCCCGTGACAGGGGGGAGAAAACTGTCTTTT.